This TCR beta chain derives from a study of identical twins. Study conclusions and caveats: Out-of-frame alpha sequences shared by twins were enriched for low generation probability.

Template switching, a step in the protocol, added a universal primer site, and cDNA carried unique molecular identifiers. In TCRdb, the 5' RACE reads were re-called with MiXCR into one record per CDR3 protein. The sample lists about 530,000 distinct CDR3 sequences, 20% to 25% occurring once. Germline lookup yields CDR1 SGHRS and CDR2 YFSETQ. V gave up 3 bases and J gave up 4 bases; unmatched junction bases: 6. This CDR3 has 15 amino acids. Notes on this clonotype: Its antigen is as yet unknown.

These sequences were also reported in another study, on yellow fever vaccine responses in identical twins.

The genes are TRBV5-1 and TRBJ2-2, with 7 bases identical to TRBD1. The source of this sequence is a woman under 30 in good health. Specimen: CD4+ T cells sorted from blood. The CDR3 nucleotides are TGCGCCAGCAGCTACGTGGACAGGACCACCGGGGAGCTGTTTTTT. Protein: CASSYVDRTTGELFF. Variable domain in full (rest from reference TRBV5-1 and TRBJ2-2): KAGVTQTPRYLIKTRGQQVTLSCSPISGHRSVSWYQQTPGQGLQFLFEYFSETQRNKGNFPGRFSGRQFSNSRSEMNVSTLELGDSALYLCASSYVDRTTGELFFGEGSRLTVL.